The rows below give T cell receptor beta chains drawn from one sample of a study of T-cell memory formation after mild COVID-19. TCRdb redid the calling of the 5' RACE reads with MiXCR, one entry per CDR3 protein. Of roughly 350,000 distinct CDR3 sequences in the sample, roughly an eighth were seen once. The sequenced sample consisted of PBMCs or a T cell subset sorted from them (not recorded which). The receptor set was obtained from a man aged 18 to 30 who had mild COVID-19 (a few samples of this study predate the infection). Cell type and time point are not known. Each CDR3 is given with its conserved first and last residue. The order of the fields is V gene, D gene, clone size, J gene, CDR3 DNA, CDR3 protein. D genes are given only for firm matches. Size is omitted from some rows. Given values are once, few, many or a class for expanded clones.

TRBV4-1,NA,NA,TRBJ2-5,TGCGCCAGCAGCCAAGGACAGGGACGGGACTTACAAGAGACCCAGTACTTC,CASSQGQGRDLQETQYF
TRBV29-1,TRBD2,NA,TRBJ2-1,TGCAGCGTTCTTCCACTAGCGGGGGGCGAGCAGTTCTTC,CSVLPLAGGEQFF
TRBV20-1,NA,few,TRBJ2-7,TGCAGTGCAGTACAGGGACCCCACGAGCAGTACTTC,CSAVQGPHEQYF
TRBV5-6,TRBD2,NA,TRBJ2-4,TGTGCCAGCAGCCCCCCGGGAGGGGCCAAAAACATTCAGTACTTC,CASSPPGGAKNIQYF
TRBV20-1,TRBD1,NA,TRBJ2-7,TGCAGTGTCTCCGGGACAGGGTCCTACGAGCAGTACTTC,CSVSGTGSYEQYF
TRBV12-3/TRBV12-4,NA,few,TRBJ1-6,TGTGCCAGCAGCCCATCGCTGGATTCACCCCTCCACTTT,CASSPSLDSPLHF
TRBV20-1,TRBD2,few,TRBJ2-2,TGCAGTGCTACACGAGCGGGGGGGAACACCGGGGAGCTGTTTTTT,CSATRAGGNTGELFF
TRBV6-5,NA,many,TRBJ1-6,TGTGCCAGCAGGCCGGACGGAGCTAATTCACCCCTCCACTTT,CASRPDGANSPLHF
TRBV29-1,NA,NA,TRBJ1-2,TGCAGCGTTGGTGAGCAGGGCAGGGCGTATGGCTACACCTTC,CSVGEQGRAYGYTF
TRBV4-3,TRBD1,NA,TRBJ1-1,TGCGCCAGCAGCCAAGTAGCAGGGGGCCGCATGAACACTGAAGCTTTCTTT,CASSQVAGGRMNTEAFF
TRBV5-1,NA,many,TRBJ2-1,TGCGCCAGCAGCGGCGGTCGTTATCAGGGGAATGAGCAGTTCTTC,CASSGGRYQGNEQFF
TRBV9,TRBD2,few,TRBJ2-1,TGTGCCAGCAGGTCCACGGGCGGGGGCTACAATGAGCAGTTCTTC,CASRSTGGGYNEQFF
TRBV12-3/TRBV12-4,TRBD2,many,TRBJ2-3,TGTGCCAGCAGGCTAGCGGGGGGGCTGAGAGATACGCAGTATTTT,CASRLAGGLRDTQYF
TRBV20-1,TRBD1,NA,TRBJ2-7,TGCAGTGCTGGCAGGGGGTCCTACGAGCAGTACTTC,CSAGRGSYEQYF
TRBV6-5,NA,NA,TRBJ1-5,TGTGCCAGCAGTTACGGGGGAATGGGTCAGCCCCAGCATTTT,CASSYGGMGQPQHF
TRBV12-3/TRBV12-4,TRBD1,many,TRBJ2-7,TGTGCCAGTACCGATGGGACAGGGGTTTCCGAGCAGTACTTC,CASTDGTGVSEQYF